This T cell receptor beta chain was profiled in a study of blood T cells in healthy people across ages. Study context: The capture of about one barcoded beta molecule per two T cells was achieved by template switching.

A few counts support this clonotype. With a J-beta primer mix and a sample-barcoded 5' primer, a second PCR ran about 7 to 11 cycles. There were at least 2.5 million CDR3-containing paired-end reads obtained from each sample. In TCRdb, the 5' RACE reads were re-called with MiXCR into one record per CDR3 protein. The data hold about 730,000 distinct CDR3 sequences, with roughly 47% observed a single time. Trimming left V 5 bases short and J 2 bases short, with 15 bases between. This CDR3 comprises 15 residues. Germline V gene data show CDR1 as WSHSY and CDR2 as SAAADI. PBMCs were isolated at a quantity of at least 7 million per sample.

Sequencing used blood. The rearrangement joins TRBV10-2 to TRBJ1-1; D perhaps matches TRBD1 (5 bases). The receptor comes from an older woman in good health. This chain's CDR3 is CASSLSGTGNTEAFF. CDR3 nucleotide sequence: TGCGCCAGCAGTCTTTCAGGGACGGGTAACACTGAAGCTTTCTTT.